This paragraph reports one TCR beta chain. Antigen: not known. Samples underwent the assay at deep level. The table came from immunoSEQ multiplex PCR; TCRdb's copy has only in-frame clones and leaves some out. The sample lists 500,000 to 550,000 clones, roughly 95% seen once, with about 0.067% in the top ten. The CDR3 extends over 18 amino acids. V was trimmed by 4 bases and J by 1 base, leaving 22 bases between them. Looked up from germline, CDR1 is LNHDA and CDR2 is SQIVND (reference sequence). The record originates from a study of shared clonotypes between healthy human individuals. Points from the study as a whole: About 5% was the fraction of naive CD4 clonotypes found shared across several donors. Clonotypes not shared had lower generation probabilities than those common to all four donors. The small donor group covered limited genetic and exposure diversity.

The gene calls are TRBV19 and TRBJ1-2; D gene ambiguous. Sample: naive CD4+ T cells sorted from blood. Specified subset: CD45RA+ positively selected. This TCR derives from a woman in her 30s in good health. CDR3 coding DNA: TGTGCCAGTAGTACAAAAACGGTGGTTTTTGGGAATAACTATGGCTACACCTTC. Translation: CASSTKTVVFGNNYGYTF.